This TCR beta chain came from a study of T cells in women clearing cervical HPV infection. The overall study: Case blood drawn at lesion detection; control blood after infection cleared.

Germline CDR1 is LNHNV and CDR2 is YYDKDF (reference sequence). This CDR3 spans 14 amino acids. The germline V and J ends were trimmed by 0 bases and 3 bases, with 9 bases remaining between them. Whole-study findings and limits: TRBV6-7 abundance was lower in cases than controls (around 0.1% versus 0.15%). CIN3+ cases had significantly higher TCR repertoire richness than controls, but evenness did not differ.

To note about this clone: Its antigen is still unknown. The CDR3 end lies 3 residues beyond the end of the read and is filled in from the germline J gene.

Average input was around 1,200 ng genomic DNA for immunoSEQ TCR beta CDR3 amplification. Profiling relied on immunoSEQ multiplex PCR, and the TCRdb table lists in-frame clones only, not all of them. This sample's clone table lists 35,000 to 50,000 clones. The TCR sequence derives from a woman between 18 and 70 years old with a cervical HPV16 infection that either progressed to CIN3+ or cleared (not recorded which). This chain joins TRBV15 and TRBJ2-7; D possibly corresponds to TRBD2 (5 bases). Sequences were obtained from blood buffy coat. CDR3 amino acids: CATSRDTGFYEQYF. The CDR3 DNA, read in part, is TGTGCCACCAGCAGAGATACGGGGTTCTACGAG.